The 11 T cell receptor beta chains below come from one sample, sequenced in a study of shared T cell receptors in the human thymus (dated by TCRdb to the early 2020s). The library relied on the immunoSEQ multiplex PCR assay. In TCRdb, the immuneACCESS table is reduced to in-frame sequences with V and J assigned. These tables do not hold every clone; where another copy was compared, an unresolved V gene accounts for under half, and the others remain unexplained. Across this sample there are approximately 760,000 clones, with roughly 85% seen only once. The top ten constitute roughly 0.01% of the sample. The same sample was also used in a study of human thymus T cells.

The sequenced sample was thymocytes. Source of these receptors: a girl under three years old with a congenital heart defect. Donor details come from another sample of the same person, matched by shared clones.

The rearrangement uses TRBV4-1 and TRBJ1-4; D is possibly TRBD1 (5 bases). The CDR3 totals 16 residues. Per the germline V gene, CDR1 is MGHRA and CDR2 is YSYEKL. The V gene lost 2 bases and the J gene lost 9 bases, with 19 bases spanning the gap. The CDR3 DNA sequence: TGCGCCAGCAGCCAACCAAGAGCGGGGCCTTCTCAAAAACTGTTTTTT. Its protein is CASSQPRAGPSQKLFF.

The V call is TRBV9, the J call TRBJ2-2, with D perhaps TRBD2 (6 bases). V dropped 0 bases and J dropped 3 bases, with 18 bases sitting between them. The germline V gene encodes CDR1 SGDLS and CDR2 YYNGEE. This CDR3 spans 18 amino acids. The CDR3 region has the DNA TGTGCCAGCAGCGTAGAAGCCCGGGGAGGCGGCGACACCGGGGAGCTGTTTTTT. Translating it yields CASSVEARGGGDTGELFF.

The chain is built from TRBV5-8 and TRBJ1-2; D call uncertain. V was clipped by 4 bases and J by 2 bases, with 15 bases between them. Germline CDR1 and CDR2: SGHTS and YDEGEE. This CDR3 comprises 15 residues. The CDR3 is CASSPSLNYNYGYTF. The CDR3 DNA reads TGTGCCAGCAGCCCCAGTTTGAATTACAACTATGGCTACACCTTC.

This chain uses TRBV9 with TRBJ2-5; 8 bases fit TRBD1. The CDR3 runs 14 residues. The V segment lost 4 bases and the J segment 5 bases; nucleotides outside the gene matches: 7. Germline CDR1 is SGDLS and CDR2 is YYNGEE. In DNA, the CDR3 is TGTGCCAGCAGCCCACAGGGGGTTACGGAGACCCAGTACTTC. The encoded protein is CASSPQGVTETQYF.

J is TRBJ1-5 and V is TRBV7-6; D is undetermined. Germline CDR1 and CDR2: SGHVS and FNYEAQ. This CDR3 comprises 13 residues. V lost 4 bases, J lost 0 bases, and 4 bases lay in between. CDR3 DNA sequence: TGTGCCAGCAGCTCCCATAGCAATCAGCCCCAGCATTTT. This codes for CASSSHSNQPQHF.

This clone was seen once. The genes are TRBV28 and TRBJ2-1; possible D gene TRBD1, 6 bases. The germline CDR1 and CDR2 sequences are MDHEN and SYDVKM. V lost 3 bases and J lost 2, with 17 bases in between. The CDR3 sequence is 17 residues long. CDR3 residues: CASSFTLTGPPYNEQFF. CDR3 nucleotide sequence: TGTGCCAGCAGTTTCACCCTGACAGGCCCCCCCTACAATGAGCAGTTCTTC.

This clone was detected once. The J gene is TRBJ1-2, the V gene TRBV5-1; no clear D gene. This CDR3 has 11 residues. Trimming left V 2 bases short and J 11 bases short, with 10 bases between. Per the germline V gene, CDR1 is SGHRS and CDR2 is YFSETQ. CDR3 nucleotide sequence: TGCGCCAGCAGCTTCCGTCAGACTTACACCTTC. Its translation: CASSFRQTYTF.

The chain carries TRBV4-1 and TRBJ1-1, with a possible D match to TRBD1 (5 bases). Germline V gene lookup returns CDR1 MGHRA and CDR2 YSYEKL. The V end lost 1 base, the J end lost 5 bases, and 17 bases lay between the germline ends. The CDR3 is 16 amino acids. In DNA form, the CDR3 reads TGCGCCAGCAGCCAAGGACACCGGGGGGTAGAAACTGAAGCTTTCTTT. Translation gives CASSQGHRGVETEAFF.

V and J are TRBV7-8 and TRBJ1-3; 7 bases match TRBD1. CDR1 and CDR2 from the germline V gene are SGHVS and FQNEAQ. The CDR3 runs to 15 residues. The V and J ends lost 5 bases and 0 bases, in that order; junction bases with no gene match: 4. For the CDR3, the DNA is TGTGCCAGCAGCCCAGGGGGTTACTCTGGAAACACCATATATTTT. This encodes CASSPGGYSGNTIYF.

This clone was detected a few times. The chain joins TRBV2 to TRBJ2-7; tentatively, D is TRBD1 (5 bases). CDR3 length: 15 amino acids. From germline, CDR1 is SNHLY and CDR2 FYNNEI. The V end was cut by 2 bases, the J end by 2 bases, with 13 bases between. The DNA for the CDR3 is TGTGCCAGCAGTGAACCCGCCGACAGTACCTACGAGCAGTACTTC. It codes for CASSEPADSTYEQYF.

The CDR3 DNA follows: TGTGCCAGCAGAGGCACAGGAGTTAGCAATCAGCCCCAGCATTTT. Its protein product is CASRGTGVSNQPQHF. The rearrangement joins TRBV6-1 to TRBJ1-5, with D perhaps matching TRBD1 (5 bases). Per germline, CDR1 MNHNS and CDR2 SASEGT. The CDR3 totals 15 residues. V was clipped by 6 bases and J by 0 bases, with 12 bases between them.